A single sample is the source of the 4 T cell receptor beta chains below, sequenced in a study of blood T cell repertoires in COVID-19. Assay: immunoSEQ multiplex PCR; the TCRdb copy retains only in-frame clones and omits some. The data contain some 310,000 clones, around 91% of them seen just once; the ten biggest clones take up roughly 1%. Sequences were obtained from peripheral blood. Receptor source: a woman aged 40 to 50 with COVID-19, enrolled during active disease.

The chain is built from TRBV11-2 and TRBJ2-1, with a possible D match to TRBD1 (5 bases). Trimming removed 3 bases from V and 8 bases from J, with 14 bases in between. The CDR3 runs to 14 residues. CDR1 and CDR2 (germline): SGHAT, FQNNGV. CDR3 nucleotide sequence: TGTGCCAGCAGCTTTCGCCTAAGGGGTGATGAGCAGTTCTTC. Translating gives CASSFRLRGDEQFF.

The chain uses TRBV27 and TRBJ2-2; 7 nucleotides agree with TRBD1. The CDR3 is 16 residues long. Unmatched junction bases numbered 9, after V lost 7 bases and J lost 1 base. CDR1 is MNHEY, CDR2 SMNVEV, per germline (reference sequence). CDR3 region: CASTPADRVNTGELFF. The CDR3 nucleotides are TGTGCCAGCACCCCCGCCGACAGGGTGAACACCGGGGAGCTGTTTTTT.

This chain connects TRBV18 to TRBJ2-5; no reliable D call. Deletions cut 3 bases from V and 5 bases from J, with 4 bases between. Germline CDR1 and CDR2: KGHSH and LQKENI. The CDR3 loop spans 11 amino acids. In DNA, the CDR3 is TGTGCCAGCTCACCTGAGGAGACCCAGTACTTC. Translated: CASSPEETQYF.

The rearrangement links TRBV11-2 to TRBJ1-1; TRBD1 matches at 9 bases. V was clipped by 3 bases and J by 4 bases; unmatched bases: 3. In germline, CDR1 is SGHAT, CDR2 FQNNGV. This CDR3 has 14 amino acids. CDR3: CASSFTGGITEAFF. The CDR3 nucleotides are TGTGCCAGCAGCTTTACAGGGGGCATCACTGAAGCTTTCTTT.